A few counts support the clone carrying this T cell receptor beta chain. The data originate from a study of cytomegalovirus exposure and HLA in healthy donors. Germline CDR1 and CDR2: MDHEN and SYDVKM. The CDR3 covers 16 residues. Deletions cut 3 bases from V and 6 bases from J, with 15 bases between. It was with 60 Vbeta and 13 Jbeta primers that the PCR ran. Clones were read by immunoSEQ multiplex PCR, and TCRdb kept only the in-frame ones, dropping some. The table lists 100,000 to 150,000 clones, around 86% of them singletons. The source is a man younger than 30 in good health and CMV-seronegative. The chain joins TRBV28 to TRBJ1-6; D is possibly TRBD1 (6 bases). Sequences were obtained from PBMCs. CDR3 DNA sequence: TGTGCCAGCAGTTTGCCCGTAGGGGGTGTTAATTCACCCCTCCACTTT. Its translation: CASSLPVGGVNSPLHF.